Presented here are 15 T cell receptor beta chains from one specimen sequenced in a study of cytomegalovirus exposure and HLA in healthy donors. Produced via immunoSEQ multiplex PCR; TCRdb's table is partial and in-frame only. The profile shows 68,000 or so clones, roughly nine tenths of them singletons. The sequenced sample was PBMCs. The receptors shown here come from a man younger than 35 in good health and CMV-seronegative.

Only one count was recorded for this clone. The rearrangement links TRBV19 to TRBJ1-5, with a possible D match to TRBD1 (5 bases). V lost 5 bases, J lost 0 bases, and 17 bases lay in between. The CDR3 consists of 17 residues. Germline loops: CDR1 LNHDA, CDR2 SQIVND (reference sequence). The CDR3 is CASSPLDAGYSNQPQHF. The CDR3 bases are TGTGCCAGTAGTCCCCTTGATGCAGGGTATAGCAATCAGCCCCAGCATTTT.

CDR3 protein: CASWSGHNEQFF. CDR3 DNA: TGTGCCAGCTGGTCAGGGCATAATGAGCAGTTCTTC. V is TRBV2 and J is TRBJ2-1; possibly TRBD1 for D (5 bases). V was trimmed by 8 bases and J by 7 bases, leaving 12 bases between them. The length of the CDR3 is 12 residues. CDR1 is SNHLY and CDR2 is FYNNEI in the germline V gene.

This chain connects TRBV11-2 to TRBJ2-1; TRBD2 matches at 10 bases. Looked up from germline, CDR1 is SGHAT and CDR2 is FQNNGV. The ends lost 3 bases at V and 6 bases at J; junction bases unmatched: 5. The CDR3 covers 15 residues. The CDR3 DNA is TGTGCCAGCAGCTTCCTAGCGGGAGCCCGCAATGAGCAGTTCTTC. Residues: CASSFLAGARNEQFF.

The CDR3 is CASSIVGGGEQYF. The CDR3 nucleotides read TGTGCCAGTAGTATAGTAGGGGGCGGCGAGCAGTACTTC. The chain employs TRBV19 and TRBJ2-7; 7 bases are shared with TRBD1. The CDR3 spans 13 residues. Germline V gene sequence: CDR1 LNHDA, CDR2 SQIVND (reference sequence). V lost 1 base, J lost 6 bases, and 3 bases stayed unmatched.

In its sample, this clone was seen once. The V gene is TRBV21-1, the J gene TRBJ1-3; TRBD1, the table's D call, lacks a check against the DNA. TRBV21-1 is annotated as a pseudogene. CDR3 length equals 17 residues. DNA of the CDR3: TGTGCCAGCAGCATCGGACAGGGAAGTTCCTCTGGAAACACCATATATTTT. It specifies CASSIGQGSSSGNTIYF.

The J gene is TRBJ1-5, the V gene TRBV7-8; D is undetermined. Trimming took off 8 bases at V and 6 bases at J, with 14 bases between the two ends. CDR1 SGHVS and CDR2 FQNEAQ come from the germline V gene. The length of the CDR3 is 13 residues. CDR3 DNA: TGTGCCAGCGGAGACCGGATCCGTCAGCCCCAGCATTTT. Translated, it gives CASGDRIRQPQHF.

CDR3 DNA: TGTGCCAGCAGCCTAGACAGGGTCCTCGGATCGGATGAGCAGTTCTTC. Protein product: CASSLDRVLGSDEQFF. The chain combines TRBV27 with TRBJ2-1; TRBD1 aligns across 7 bases. The germline CDR1 and CDR2 sequences are MNHEY and SMNVEV (reference sequence). The V segment lost 6 bases and the J segment 8 bases; nucleotides outside the gene matches: 16. There are 16 residues in the CDR3.

V usage is TRBV19 and J usage is TRBJ2-7; TRBD2 matches at 8 bases. Germline CDR1 reads LNHDA; CDR2 reads SQIVND (reference sequence). V shed 4 bases, J shed 6 bases, and the junction held 2 bases outside the gene matches. The CDR3 spans 12 residues. The CDR3 bases are TGTGCCAGTAGTACGGGAGGGCTCGAGCAGTACTTC. Its translation: CASSTGGLEQYF.

This rearrangement joins TRBV12-2 to TRBJ1-5. TRBV12-2 is flagged as a pseudogene. This CDR3 contains 16 residues. The CDR3 loop reads CASRLALTGFNQPQHF. CDR3 nucleotide sequence: TGTGCAAGTCGCTTAGCGCTCACGGGGTTCAATCAGCCCCAGCATTTT.

V and J are TRBV2 and TRBJ1-1, with TRBD1 matching over 8 bases. The CDR3 contains 14 residues. The germline V gene encodes CDR1 SNHLY and CDR2 FYNNEI. V lost 5 bases to trimming and J lost 3 bases; unmatched junction nucleotides: 5. The CDR3 is CASSSDRAYTEAFF. The DNA of the CDR3 is TGTGCCAGCAGTTCGGACAGGGCGTACACTGAAGCTTTCTTT.

The chain links TRBV7-2 to TRBJ1-1, with 7 bases identical to TRBD1. Germline trimming cut 3 bases from V and 1 base from J; bases unmatched to any gene: 2. CDR1 SGHTA and CDR2 FQGNSA come from the germline V gene. This CDR3 comprises 14 residues. The CDR3 region is CASSLTGRNTEAFF. In nucleotides, the CDR3 is TGTGCCAGCAGCTTGACAGGGAGGAACACTGAAGCTTTCTTT.

The V and J genes are TRBV7-3 and TRBJ2-1; perhaps TRBD1 as D (6 bases). Trimming pared 6 bases from V and 4 bases from J, leaving 19 bases between. Germline V lookup: CDR1 SGHTA, CDR2 FQGTGA. The CDR3 contains 16 residues. The CDR3 nucleotides are TGTGCCAGCAGTGTTTCAGGGGACACTTTTTACAATGAGCAGTTCTTC. Translated: CASSVSGDTFYNEQFF. Filled out from reference TRBV7-3 and TRBJ2-1, the complete variable domain reads GAGVSQTPSNKVTEKGKYVELRCDPISGHTALYWYRQSLGQGPEFLIYFQGTGAADDSGLPNDRFFAVRPEGSVSTLKIQRTERGDSAVYLCASSVSGDTFYNEQFFGPGTRLTVL.

The chain links TRBV10-3 to TRBJ2-1; TRBD1 matches at 8 bases. The CDR3 runs 13 residues. Losses at the gene ends were 8 bases for V and 4 bases for J; bases not matched to a gene: 4. Germline V lookup: CDR1 ENHRY, CDR2 SYGVKD. For the CDR3, the DNA is TGTGCCATCTGGACAGGGTTATACAATGAGCAGTTCTTC. Its protein product is CAIWTGLYNEQFF.

This chain joins TRBV7-2 and TRBJ2-5; 8 bases map to TRBD2. The CDR3 has 15 residues. The germline CDR1 and CDR2 sequences are SGHTA and FQGNSA. Trimming at V came to 3 bases and at J to 2 bases, leaving 5 bases not matched to a gene. CDR3: CASSFLAGSQETQYF. The CDR3 DNA is TGTGCCAGCAGCTTCCTAGCGGGTTCACAAGAGACCCAGTACTTC.

The rearrangement joins TRBV5-4 to TRBJ2-7; D might be TRBD2 (6 bases). The V gene's germline CDR1 is SGHNT and CDR2 YYREEE (reference sequence). The ends were cut back, 2 bases at V and 6 bases at J, with 9 bases in the middle. The CDR3 contains 12 residues. The CDR3 nucleotides read TGTGCCAGCAGCTTATCCGGGAGCGAGCAGTACTTC. Protein product: CASSLSGSEQYF.